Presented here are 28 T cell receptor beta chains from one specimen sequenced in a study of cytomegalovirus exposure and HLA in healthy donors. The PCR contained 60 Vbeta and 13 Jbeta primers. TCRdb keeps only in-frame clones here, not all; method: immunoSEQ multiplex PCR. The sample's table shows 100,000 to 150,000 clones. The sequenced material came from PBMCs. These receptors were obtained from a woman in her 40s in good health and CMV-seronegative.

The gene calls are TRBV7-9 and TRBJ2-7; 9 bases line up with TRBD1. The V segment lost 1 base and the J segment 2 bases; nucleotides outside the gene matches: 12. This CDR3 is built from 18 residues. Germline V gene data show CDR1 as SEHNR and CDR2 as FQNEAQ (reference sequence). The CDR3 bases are TGTGCCAGCAGCTTAGAATGGGCGAGGGACAGGGAAGCCTACGAGCAGTACTTC. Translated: CASSLEWARDREAYEQYF.

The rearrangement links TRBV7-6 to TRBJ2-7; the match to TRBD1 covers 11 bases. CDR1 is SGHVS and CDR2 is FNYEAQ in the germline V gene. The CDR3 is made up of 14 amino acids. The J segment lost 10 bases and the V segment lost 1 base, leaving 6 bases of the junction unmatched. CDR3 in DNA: TGTGCCAGCAGCTTAGGAGGACAGGGGGCCGTACAGTACTTC. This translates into CASSLGGQGAVQYF. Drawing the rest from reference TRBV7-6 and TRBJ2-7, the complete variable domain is GAGVSQSPRYKVTKRGQDVALRCDPISGHVSLYWYRQALGQGPEFLTYFNYEAQQDKSGLPNDRFSAERPEGSISTLTIQRTEQRDSAMYRCASSLGGQGAVQYFGPGTRLTVT.

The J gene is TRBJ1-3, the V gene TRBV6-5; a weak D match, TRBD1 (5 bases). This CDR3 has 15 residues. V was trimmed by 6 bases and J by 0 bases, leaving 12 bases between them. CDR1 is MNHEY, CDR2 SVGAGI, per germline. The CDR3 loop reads CASSPGFSSGNTIYF. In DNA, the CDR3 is TGTGCCAGCAGCCCAGGGTTTAGCTCTGGAAACACCATATATTTT.

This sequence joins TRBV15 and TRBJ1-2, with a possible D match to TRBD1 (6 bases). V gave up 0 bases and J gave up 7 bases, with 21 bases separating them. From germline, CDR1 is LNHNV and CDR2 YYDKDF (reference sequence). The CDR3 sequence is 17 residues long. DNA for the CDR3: TGTGCCACCAGCAGAGATTGGGGAGGGCAGGGGAGAAGTGGCTACACCTTC. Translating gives CATSRDWGGQGRSGYTF.

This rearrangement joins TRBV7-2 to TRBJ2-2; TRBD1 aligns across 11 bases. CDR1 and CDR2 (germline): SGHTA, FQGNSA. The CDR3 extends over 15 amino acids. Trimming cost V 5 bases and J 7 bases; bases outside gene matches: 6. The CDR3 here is CASSTGQGGHGELFF. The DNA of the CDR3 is TGTGCCAGCAGCACGGGACAGGGGGGTCACGGGGAGCTGTTTTTT. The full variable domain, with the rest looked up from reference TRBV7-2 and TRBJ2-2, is GAGVSQSPSNKVTEKGKDVELRCDPISGHTALYWYRQSLGQGLEFLIYFQGNSAPDKSGLPSDRFSAERTGGSVSTLTIQRTQQEDSAVYLCASSTGQGGHGELFFGEGSRLTVL.

CDR3 sequence reads: CASSRTGPQETQYF. The CDR3, as DNA: TGCGCCAGCAGCCGGACAGGGCCCCAAGAGACCCAGTACTTC. The chain employs TRBV5-1 and TRBJ2-5; 8 nucleotides line up with TRBD1. CDR1 and CDR2 from the germline V gene are SGHRS and YFSETQ. The V segment lost 4 bases and the J segment 1 base; nucleotides outside the gene matches: 3. The CDR3 loop spans 14 amino acids. Combining the CDR3 with reference TRBV5-1 and TRBJ2-5 gives the whole variable domain KAGVTQTPRYLIKTRGQQVTLSCSPISGHRSVSWYQQTPGQGLQFLFEYFSETQRNKGNFPGRFSGRQFSNSRSEMNVSTLELGDSALYLCASSRTGPQETQYFGPGTRLLVL.

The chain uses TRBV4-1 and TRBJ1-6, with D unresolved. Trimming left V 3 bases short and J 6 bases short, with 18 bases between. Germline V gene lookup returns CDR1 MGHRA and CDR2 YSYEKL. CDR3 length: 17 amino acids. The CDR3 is CASSHLGRVMSNSPLHF. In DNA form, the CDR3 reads TGCGCCAGCAGCCATCTTGGCCGGGTAATGTCTAATTCACCCCTCCACTTT.

CDR3 sequence reads: CSVAREAEAFF. CDR3 coding DNA: TGCAGCGTCGCTCGGGAGGCTGAAGCTTTCTTT. This chain joins TRBV29-1 and TRBJ1-1; D is uncertain. The CDR3 runs to 11 residues. V was pared by 6 bases and J by 6 bases, with 11 bases between. Looked up from germline, CDR1 is SQVTM and CDR2 is ANQGSEA.

In DNA form, the CDR3 reads TGTGCCAGCAGCCTCCGGACTCCGGGCTCCTATAATTCACCCCTCCACTTT. Translation: CASSLRTPGSYNSPLHF. The V call is TRBV11-2, the J call TRBJ1-6; D uncertain. This CDR3 has 17 residues. V was trimmed by 5 bases and J by 0 bases, leaving 14 bases between them. Germline lookup yields CDR1 SGHAT and CDR2 FQNNGV.

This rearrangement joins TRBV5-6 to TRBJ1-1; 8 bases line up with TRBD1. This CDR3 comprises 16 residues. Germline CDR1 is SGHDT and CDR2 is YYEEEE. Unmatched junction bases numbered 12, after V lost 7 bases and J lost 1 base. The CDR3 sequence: CASLPEPGGGNTEAFF. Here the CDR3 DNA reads TGTGCCAGCTTGCCCGAGCCAGGGGGCGGGAACACTGAAGCTTTCTTT.

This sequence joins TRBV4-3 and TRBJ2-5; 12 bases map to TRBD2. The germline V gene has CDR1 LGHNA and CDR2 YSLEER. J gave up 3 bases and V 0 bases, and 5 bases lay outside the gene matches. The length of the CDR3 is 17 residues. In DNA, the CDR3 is TGCGCCAGCAGCCAAGATAGGCTAGCGGGGGGGGAAGAGACCCAGTACTTC. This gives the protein CASSQDRLAGGEETQYF.

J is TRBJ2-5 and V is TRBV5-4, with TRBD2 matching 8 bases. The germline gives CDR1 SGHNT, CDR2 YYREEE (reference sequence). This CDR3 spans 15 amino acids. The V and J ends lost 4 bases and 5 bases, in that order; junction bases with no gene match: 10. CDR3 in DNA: TGTGCCAGCAGCCTTCTAGCGGGCGGGCAGGAGACCCAGTACTTC. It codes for CASSLLAGGQETQYF.

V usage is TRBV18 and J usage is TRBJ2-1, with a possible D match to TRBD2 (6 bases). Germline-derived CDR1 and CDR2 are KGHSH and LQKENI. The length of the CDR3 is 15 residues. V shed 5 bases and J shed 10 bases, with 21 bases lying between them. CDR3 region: CASSKVRDSGLEQFF. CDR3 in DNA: TGTGCCAGCTCAAAAGTACGGGACTCGGGCCTCGAGCAGTTCTTC.

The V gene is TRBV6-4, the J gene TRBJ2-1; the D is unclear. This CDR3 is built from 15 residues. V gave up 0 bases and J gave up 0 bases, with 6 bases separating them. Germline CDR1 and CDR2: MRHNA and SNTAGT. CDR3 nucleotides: TGTGCCAGCAGTGACTCCGCCGGCTCCTACAATGAGCAGTTCTTC. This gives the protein CASSDSAGSYNEQFF.

The CDR3 coding sequence is TGTGCCAGCAGTTTTTGGGACCTGACAGGGCTGAACACTGAAGCTTTCTTT. Translated: CASSFWDLTGLNTEAFF. The rearrangement uses TRBV28 and TRBJ1-1, with 7 bases matching TRBD1. CDR1 and CDR2 (germline): MDHEN, SYDVKM. The CDR3 sequence is 17 residues long. V gave up 3 bases and J gave up 0 bases; unmatched junction bases: 10.

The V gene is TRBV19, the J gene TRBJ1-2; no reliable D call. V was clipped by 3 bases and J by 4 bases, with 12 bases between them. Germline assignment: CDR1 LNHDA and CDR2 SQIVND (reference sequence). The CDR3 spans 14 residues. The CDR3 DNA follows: TGTGCCAGTAGTATTGAACAGACCCTCTATGGCTACACCTTC. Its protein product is CASSIEQTLYGYTF.

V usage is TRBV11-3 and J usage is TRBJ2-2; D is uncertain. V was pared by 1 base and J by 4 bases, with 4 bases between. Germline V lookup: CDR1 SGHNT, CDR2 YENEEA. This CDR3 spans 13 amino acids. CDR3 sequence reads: CASSLAGTGELFF. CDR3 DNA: TGTGCCAGCAGCTTAGCCGGCACCGGGGAGCTGTTTTTT.

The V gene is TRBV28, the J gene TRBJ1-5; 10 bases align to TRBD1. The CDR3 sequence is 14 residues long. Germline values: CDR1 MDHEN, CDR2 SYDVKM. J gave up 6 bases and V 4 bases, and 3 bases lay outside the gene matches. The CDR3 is CASSSGTGAQPQHF. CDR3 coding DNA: TGTGCCAGCAGTTCCGGGACAGGGGCTCAGCCCCAGCATTTT.

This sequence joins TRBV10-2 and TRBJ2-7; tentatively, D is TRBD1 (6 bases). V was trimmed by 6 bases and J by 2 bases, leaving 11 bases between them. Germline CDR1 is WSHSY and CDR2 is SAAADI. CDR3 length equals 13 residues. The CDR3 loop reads CASSRDTPYEQYF. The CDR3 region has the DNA TGCGCCAGCAGCCGGGACACCCCCTACGAGCAGTACTTC.

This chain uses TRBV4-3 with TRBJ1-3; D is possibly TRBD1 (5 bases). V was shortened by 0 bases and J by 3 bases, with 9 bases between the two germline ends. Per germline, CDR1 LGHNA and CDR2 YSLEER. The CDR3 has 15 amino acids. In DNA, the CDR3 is TGCGCCAGCAGCCAAGAAGGGAGGGGTGGAAACACCATATATTTT. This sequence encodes CASSQEGRGGNTIYF.

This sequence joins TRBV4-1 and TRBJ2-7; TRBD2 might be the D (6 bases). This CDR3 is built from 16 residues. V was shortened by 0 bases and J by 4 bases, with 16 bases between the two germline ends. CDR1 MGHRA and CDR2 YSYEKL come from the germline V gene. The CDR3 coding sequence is TGCGCCAGCAGCCAAGAAAGGGGCGGGGCGGGATACGAGCAGTACGTC. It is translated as CASSQERGGAGYEQYV.

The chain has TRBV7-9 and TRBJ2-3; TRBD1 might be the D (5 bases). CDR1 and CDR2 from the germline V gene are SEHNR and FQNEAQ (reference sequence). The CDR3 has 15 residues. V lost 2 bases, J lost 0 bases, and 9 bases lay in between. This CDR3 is CASSLRTLSTDTQYF. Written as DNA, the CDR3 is TGTGCCAGCAGCTTAAGGACACTTAGCACAGATACGCAGTATTTT. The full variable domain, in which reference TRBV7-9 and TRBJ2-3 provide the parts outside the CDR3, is DTGVSQNPRHKITKRGQNVTFRCDPISEHNRLYWYRQTLGQGPEFLTYFQNEAQLEKSRLLSDRFSAERPKGSFSTLEIQRTEQGDSAMYLCASSLRTLSTDTQYFGPGTRLTVL.

CDR3 sequence (DNA): TGTGCCAGCAAGACCTCGACAGGGAATAACTATGGCTACACCTTC. The encoded protein is CASKTSTGNNYGYTF. The chain links TRBV6-6 to TRBJ1-2, with 7 bases lining up with TRBD1. CDR1 and CDR2 (germline): MNHNY, SVGAGI (reference sequence). The CDR3 has 15 amino acids. The V segment lost 7 bases and the J segment 1 base; nucleotides outside the gene matches: 9.

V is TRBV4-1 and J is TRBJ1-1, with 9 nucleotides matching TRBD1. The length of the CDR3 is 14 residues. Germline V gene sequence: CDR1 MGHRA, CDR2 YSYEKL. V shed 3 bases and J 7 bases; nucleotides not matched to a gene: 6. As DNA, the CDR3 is TGCGCCAGCAGCCATCTGGACAGGGGTATTGAAGCTTTCTTT. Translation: CASSHLDRGIEAFF.

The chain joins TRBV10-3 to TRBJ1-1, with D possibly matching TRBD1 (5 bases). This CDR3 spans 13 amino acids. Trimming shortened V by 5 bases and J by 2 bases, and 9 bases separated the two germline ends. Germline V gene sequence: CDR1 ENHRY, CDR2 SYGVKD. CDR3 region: CAISSTVNTEAFF. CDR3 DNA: TGTGCCATCAGTTCGACAGTTAACACTGAAGCTTTCTTT.

CDR3 in amino acids: CASSLGTGRSSPLHF. The CDR3 DNA reads TGTGCCAGCAGCTTAGGGACAGGGAGGAGTTCACCCCTCCACTTT. This chain connects TRBV7-9 to TRBJ1-6; 8 nucleotides match TRBD1. The CDR3 length is 15 residues. V was clipped by 1 base and J by 9 bases; unmatched bases: 5. Germline values: CDR1 SEHNR, CDR2 FQNEAQ (reference sequence).

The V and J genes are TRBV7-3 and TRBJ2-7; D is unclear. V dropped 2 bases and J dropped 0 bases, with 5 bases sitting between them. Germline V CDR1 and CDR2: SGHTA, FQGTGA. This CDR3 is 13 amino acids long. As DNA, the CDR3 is TGTGCCAGCAGCTTAGGGCCCTCCTACGAGCAGTACTTC. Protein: CASSLGPSYEQYF.

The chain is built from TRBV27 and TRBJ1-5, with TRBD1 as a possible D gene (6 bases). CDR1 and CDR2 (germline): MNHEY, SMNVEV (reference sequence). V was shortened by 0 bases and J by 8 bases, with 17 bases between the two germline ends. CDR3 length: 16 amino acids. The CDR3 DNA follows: TGTGCCAGCAGTTTATCGAGGGGGGGCACTAGCAAGCCCCAGCATTTT. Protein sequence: CASSLSRGGTSKPQHF.